Here is one TCR beta chain with its context. The sample is drawn from a study of regulatory T cells in long-lasting Graves disease. The CDR3 is made up of 15 amino acids. V was clipped by 6 bases and J by 5 bases; unmatched bases: 10. From germline, CDR1 is SGHKS and CDR2 YYEKEE (reference sequence). Through Arm-PCR of CDR3 regions and iRepertoire HTBI primers, TCR beta libraries were built. TCRdb fed the multiplex PCR reads into MiXCR, producing one record per CDR3 protein. Found here are a few hundred thousand distinct CDR3 sequences, 22% of them singletons; the top ten hold roughly 14%. As to time point: persistent/refractory GD, antithyroid drugs over 5 years with positive TRAb. Preparation of the TCR library used RNA extracted from PBMCs.

The chain is built from TRBV5-5 and TRBJ2-1, with TRBD2 matching over 8 bases. The sequencing used peripheral blood mononuclear cells (PBMCs), collected when the disease was refractory, from a patient treated with antithyroid drugs. This TCR came from a female donor with Graves disease. CDR3 protein: CASITGRGAHNEQFF. The DNA for the CDR3 is TGTGCCAGCATCACCGGGCGGGGGGCTCACAATGAGCAGTTCTTC.